This record looks at one T cell receptor beta chain sequence and its context. These data belong to a study of CD8 T cells in Susac syndrome. From germline, CDR1 is DFQATT and CDR2 SNEGSKA (reference sequence). The CDR3 sequence is 10 residues long. Reverse transcription of about 0.45 to 1 ug RNA was carried out with random hexamers. Each CDR3 protein gets one entry after TCRdb re-called the immunoSEQ multiplex PCR reads with MiXCR. The sample records about 290,000 distinct CDR3 sequences, about 91% being singletons. The TCR sequence derives from a human donor with multiple sclerosis. The chain has TRBV20-1 and TRBJ2-1; unclear D gene. The sequencing input was CD8+ T cells from PBMCs. DNA of the CDR3: TGCACCCCGGGCCAGGCGCGCGAGTTCTTC. It yields the protein CTPGQAREFF.